These 21 T cell receptor beta chains originate from one sample sequenced in a study of a mutant IDH1 vaccine in newly diagnosed glioma. These receptors' antigens are unknown. Time point here: week 23, last vaccination. Doses of 300 ug of mutant IDH1 20-mer peptide were given with topical imiquimod. The data were produced by immunoSEQ multiplex PCR, yet TCRdb's version contains in-frame clones alone and is incomplete. The repertoire includes approximately 70,000 clones, approximately 87% of them detected once, and roughly 13% sits in the top ten. The sample in question was PBMCs, obtained from a glioma patient whose treatment included an IDH1 peptide vaccine. The receptors come from a man younger than 35 with glioma.

The chain links TRBV5-4 to TRBJ2-3, with 8 bases aligning to TRBD2. Germline V gene sequence: CDR1 SGHNT, CDR2 YYREEE (reference sequence). V was clipped by 0 bases and J by 0 bases; unmatched bases: 3. The CDR3 contains 16 residues. The CDR3 sequence is CASSLGLAGSTDTQYF. The DNA for the CDR3 is TGTGCCAGCAGCTTGGGGCTAGCGGGTAGCACAGATACGCAGTATTTT.

The chain uses TRBV18 and TRBJ2-7; TRBD1 or TRBD2 may be the D gene (5 bases each). CDR3 size: 14 residues. CDR1 and CDR2 (germline): KGHSH, LQKENI. V dropped 2 bases and J dropped 7 bases, with 15 bases sitting between them. The CDR3 region has the DNA TGTGCCAGCTCACCATGGGACGCGGCTATGGAGCAGTACTTC. It translates to CASSPWDAAMEQYF.

V usage is TRBV9 and J usage is TRBJ1-4; tentative D call: TRBD1 (6 bases). V lost 4 bases and J 2 bases, leaving 12 bases between the germline ends. The length of the CDR3 is 15 residues. The germline V gene has CDR1 SGDLS and CDR2 YYNGEE. CDR3 nucleotides: TGTGCCAGCAGCTTCGGACAGAACACTAATGAAAAACTGTTTTTT. The encoded protein is CASSFGQNTNEKLFF.

This clone came up once. V usage is TRBV6-6 and J usage is TRBJ1-2; 7 bases are a match to TRBD1. Germline V CDR1 and CDR2: MNHNY, SVGAGI (reference sequence). V shed 4 bases and J 4 bases; nucleotides not matched to a gene: 9. The CDR3 totals 15 residues. CDR3 sequence: CASSSPTGLGYGYTF. The CDR3 nucleotides read TGTGCCAGCAGTTCTCCGACAGGGCTGGGCTATGGCTACACCTTC.

This chain joins TRBV7-9 and TRBJ1-6; 7 nucleotides agree with TRBD1. After removal of 5 bases from V and 10 bases from J, the junction contained 5 bases not matched to a gene. CDR1 and CDR2 from the germline V gene are SEHNR and FQNEAQ (reference sequence). This CDR3 region has 13 residues. DNA of the CDR3: TGTGCCAGCAGCCCTACAGGGGTATCACCCCTCCACTTT. It is translated as CASSPTGVSPLHF.

This clone was observed a few times. The chain is built from TRBV5-6 and TRBJ1-5, with a tentative D call TRBD1 (5 bases). Deletions cut 0 bases from V and 6 bases from J, with 7 bases between. Germline CDR1 is SGHDT and CDR2 is YYEEEE. The CDR3 consists of 13 residues. CDR3 loop: CASSLDGGQPQHF. The CDR3 region has the DNA TGTGCCAGCAGCTTGGATGGGGGTCAGCCCCAGCATTTT.

J is TRBJ1-4 and V is TRBV7-9; 10 positions match TRBD1. The length of the CDR3 is 16 residues. Germline V gives CDR1 SEHNR, CDR2 FQNEAQ (reference sequence). V dropped 4 bases and J dropped 6; count of bases not matched to a gene: 8. CDR3 amino acids: CASSYRTGGPDEKLFF. In DNA, the CDR3 is TGTGCCAGCAGCTATAGGACAGGGGGACCGGATGAAAAACTGTTTTTT.

The J gene is TRBJ2-7, the V gene TRBV5-1; D not resolved. Germline-derived CDR1 and CDR2 are SGHRS and YFSETQ. Trimming cost V 0 bases and J 6 bases, with 4 bases left between them. The CDR3 extends over 11 amino acids. The CDR3 is CASSLDSEQYF. The CDR3 DNA reads as TGCGCCAGCAGCTTGGATAGCGAGCAGTACTTC.

The genes are TRBV6-5 and TRBJ1-5; a possible D gene is TRBD1 (5 bases). Trimming pared 8 bases from V and 0 bases from J, leaving 14 bases between. Germline V lookup: CDR1 MNHEY, CDR2 SVGAGI. The CDR3 length is 15 residues. CDR3 bases: TGTGCCAGCGGGCAGGGCCTTGATAGCAATCAGCCCCAGCATTTT. Its protein product is CASGQGLDSNQPQHF.

The CDR3 nucleotides are TGTGCCACCAGCAGACAGCTGAACACTGAAGCTTTCTTT. Its protein is CATSRQLNTEAFF. The rearrangement uses TRBV28 and TRBJ1-1; D is possibly TRBD1 (5 bases). V dropped 10 bases and J dropped 0 bases, with 12 bases sitting between them. CDR3 length: 13 residues. Germline loops: CDR1 MDHEN, CDR2 SYDVKM.

The chain combines TRBV29-1 with TRBJ1-1, with D possibly being TRBD1 (5 bases). Deletions cut 3 bases from V and 6 bases from J, with 17 bases between. Germline values: CDR1 SQVTM, CDR2 ANQGSEA. This CDR3 has 14 residues. The CDR3 loop reads CSVDLGGTGAEAFF. As DNA, the CDR3 is TGCAGCGTTGACTTGGGGGGGACTGGCGCTGAAGCTTTCTTT.

The J gene is TRBJ1-5, the V gene TRBV30; 7 bases are shared with TRBD1. Losses at the gene ends were 5 bases for V and 3 bases for J; bases not matched to a gene: 1. This CDR3 contains 12 residues. CDR1 and CDR2 (germline): GTSNPN, SVGIG (reference sequence). Here the CDR3 reads CAWDRVNQPQHF. The CDR3 nucleotides are TGTGCCTGGGACAGGGTCAATCAGCCCCAGCATTTT.

In its sample, this clone is medium-sized. This chain joins TRBV9 and TRBJ1-1, with a possible D match to TRBD1 (6 bases). The CDR3 has 15 residues. The V gene lost 3 bases and the J gene lost 2 bases, with 14 bases spanning the gap. CDR1 and CDR2 (germline): SGDLS, YYNGEE. CDR3: CASSERGNRNTEAFF. DNA of the CDR3: TGTGCCAGCAGCGAGAGGGGGAATAGAAACACTGAAGCTTTCTTT.

This chain links TRBV14 with TRBJ2-7, with 9 positions matching TRBD1. Germline-derived CDR1 and CDR2 are SGHDN and FVKESK. There are 17 residues in the CDR3. V was pared by 1 base and J by 6 bases, with 13 bases of the junction left unmatched. In DNA, the CDR3 is TGTGCCAGCAGCCAAGTGCACAGGGGGCGTACTAATGGCGAGCAGTACTTC. Translating gives CASSQVHRGRTNGEQYF.

In nucleotides, the CDR3 is TGTGCCAGTAGTATCTCCGCCCATTTATCAACTAATGAAAAACTGTTTTTT. This gives the protein CASSISAHLSTNEKLFF. The gene calls are TRBV19 and TRBJ1-4, with D unclear. The CDR3 contains 17 residues. Germline V lookup: CDR1 LNHDA, CDR2 SQIVND (reference sequence). The ends were cut back, 3 bases at V and 0 bases at J, with 14 bases in the middle.

This clone occurred once. The rearrangement joins TRBV5-4 to TRBJ1-1, with 7 bases that match TRBD1. Germline CDR1 reads SGHNT; CDR2 reads YYREEE (reference sequence). Trimming took 4 bases from V and 3 from J; bases not matched to a gene: 3. This CDR3 region has 13 residues. Here the CDR3 reads CASSPGQYTEAFF. The CDR3 DNA follows: TGTGCCAGCAGCCCGGGACAGTACACTGAAGCTTTCTTT.

This chain joins TRBV30 and TRBJ2-1; weak D call: TRBD1 (5 bases). V lost 7 bases, J lost 6 bases, and 16 bases lay in between. CDR3 size: 13 residues. Germline V lookup: CDR1 GTSNPN, CDR2 SVGIG (reference sequence). CDR3 residues: CASRPTVFNEQFF. CDR3 in DNA: TGTGCCTCCCGACCGACAGTGTTCAATGAGCAGTTCTTC.

This clone was counted once. The CDR3 DNA is TGTGCCAGCAGCTTCCGCGGTGTTTTGGAGACCCAGTACTTC. Its translation: CASSFRGVLETQYF. This chain connects TRBV7-6 to TRBJ2-5; D unresolved. Germline values: CDR1 SGHVS, CDR2 FNYEAQ. The CDR3 is 14 residues long. Trimming removed 3 bases from V and 5 bases from J, with 13 bases in between.

This chain links TRBV11-1 with TRBJ2-3; D not resolved. V lost 1 base and J lost 2, with 10 bases in between. The CDR3 runs to 15 residues. The germline V gene has CDR1 SGHAT and CDR2 FQDESV (reference sequence). CDR3 region: CASSLVPTDTDTQYF. The CDR3 coding sequence is TGTGCCAGCAGCTTAGTCCCCACTGACACAGATACGCAGTATTTT.

This clone has just a few counts. The sample holds other DNA sequences that translate to the same CDR3. V gene TRBV7-2 combines with J gene TRBJ1-5, with TRBD1 matching over 7 bases. The CDR3 runs 15 residues. After removal of 2 bases from V and 1 base from J, the junction contained 2 bases not matched to a gene. In germline, CDR1 is SGHTA, CDR2 FQGNSA. The chain's CDR3 is CASSLTGQSNQPQHF. CDR3 nucleotide sequence: TGTGCCAGCAGCTTAACGGGACAGAGCAATCAGCCCCAGCATTTT.

The CDR3 here is CASSLDQGGNTEAFF. The CDR3 nucleotides read TGTGCCAGCAGCTTAGACCAGGGAGGGAACACTGAAGCTTTCTTT. The J gene is TRBJ1-1, the V gene TRBV7-9; possible D gene TRBD1, 5 bases. CDR1 and CDR2 (germline): SEHNR, FQNEAQ (reference sequence). V was cut by 1 base and J by 1 base, with 10 bases left in between. The CDR3 length is 15 residues. The entire variable domain, with the rest obtained from reference TRBV7-9 and TRBJ1-1, is as follows: DTGVSQNPRHKITKRGQNVTFRCDPISEHNRLYWYRQTLGQGPEFLTYFQNEAQLEKSRLLSDRFSAERPKGSFSTLEIQRTEQGDSAMYLCASSLDQGGNTEAFFGQGTRLTVV.